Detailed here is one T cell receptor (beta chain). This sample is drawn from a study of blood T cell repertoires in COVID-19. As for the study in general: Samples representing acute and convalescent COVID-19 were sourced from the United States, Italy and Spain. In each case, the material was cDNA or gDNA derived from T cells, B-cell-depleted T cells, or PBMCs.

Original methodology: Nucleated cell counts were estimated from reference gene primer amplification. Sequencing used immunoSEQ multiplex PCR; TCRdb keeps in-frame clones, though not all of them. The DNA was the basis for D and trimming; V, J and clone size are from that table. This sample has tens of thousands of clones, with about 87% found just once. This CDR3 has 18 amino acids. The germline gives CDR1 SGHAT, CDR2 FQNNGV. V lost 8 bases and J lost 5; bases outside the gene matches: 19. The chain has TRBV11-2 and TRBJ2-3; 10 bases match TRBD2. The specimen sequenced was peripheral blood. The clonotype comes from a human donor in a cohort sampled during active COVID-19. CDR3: CASARGAGGRRFGDTQYF. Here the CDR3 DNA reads TGTGCCAGCGCTAGAGGAGCGGGGGGGCGGAGGTTTGGAGATACGCAGTATTTT.